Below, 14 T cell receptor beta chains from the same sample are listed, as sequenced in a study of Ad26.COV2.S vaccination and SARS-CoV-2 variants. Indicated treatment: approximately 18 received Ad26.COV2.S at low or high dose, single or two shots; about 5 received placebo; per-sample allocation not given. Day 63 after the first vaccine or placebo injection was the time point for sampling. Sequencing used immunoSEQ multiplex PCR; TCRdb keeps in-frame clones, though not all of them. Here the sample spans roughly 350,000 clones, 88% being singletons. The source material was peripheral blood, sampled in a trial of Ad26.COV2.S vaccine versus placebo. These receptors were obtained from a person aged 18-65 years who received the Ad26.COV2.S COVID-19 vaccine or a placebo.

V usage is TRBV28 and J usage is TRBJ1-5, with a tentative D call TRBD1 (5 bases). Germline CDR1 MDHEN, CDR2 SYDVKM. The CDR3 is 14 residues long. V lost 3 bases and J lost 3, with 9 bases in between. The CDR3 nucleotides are TGTGCCAGCAGTTTGGGGCAGATCAATCAGCCCCAGCATTTT. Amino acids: CASSLGQINQPQHF.

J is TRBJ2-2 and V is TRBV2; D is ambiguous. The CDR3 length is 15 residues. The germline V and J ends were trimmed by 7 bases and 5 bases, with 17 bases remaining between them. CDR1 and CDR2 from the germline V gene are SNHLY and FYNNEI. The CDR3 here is CASKSPTITTGELFF. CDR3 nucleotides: TGTGCCAGCAAGTCCCCCACCATTACAACCGGGGAGCTGTTTTTT.

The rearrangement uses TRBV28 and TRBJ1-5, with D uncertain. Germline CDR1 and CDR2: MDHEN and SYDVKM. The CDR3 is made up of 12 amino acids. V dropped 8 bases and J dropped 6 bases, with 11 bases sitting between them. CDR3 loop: CASFSGFQPQHF. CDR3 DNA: TGTGCCAGCTTTTCCGGGTTTCAGCCCCAGCATTTT.

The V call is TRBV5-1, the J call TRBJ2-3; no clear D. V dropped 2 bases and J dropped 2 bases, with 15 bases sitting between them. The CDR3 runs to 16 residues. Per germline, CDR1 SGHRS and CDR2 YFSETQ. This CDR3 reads CASSLKVSATTDTQYF. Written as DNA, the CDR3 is TGCGCCAGCAGCTTAAAGGTCTCAGCCACCACAGATACGCAGTATTTT.

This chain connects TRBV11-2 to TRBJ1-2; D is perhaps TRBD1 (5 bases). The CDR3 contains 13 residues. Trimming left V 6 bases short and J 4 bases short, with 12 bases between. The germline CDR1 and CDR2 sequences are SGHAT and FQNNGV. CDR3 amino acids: CASSPGPSYGYTF. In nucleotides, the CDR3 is TGTGCCAGCAGTCCGGGACCATCCTATGGCTACACCTTC.

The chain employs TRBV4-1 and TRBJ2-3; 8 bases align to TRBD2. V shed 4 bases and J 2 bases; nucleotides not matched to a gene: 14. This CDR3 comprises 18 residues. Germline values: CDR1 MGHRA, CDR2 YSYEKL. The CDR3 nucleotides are TGCGCCAGCAGCCCCCTGGGGGGGGCGGGAGGATCCACAGATACGCAGTATTTT. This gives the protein CASSPLGGAGGSTDTQYF.

CDR3 residues: CASRTYTGSYEQYF. Written as DNA, the CDR3 is TGTGCCAGCAGGACATACACAGGGTCCTACGAGCAGTACTTC. This chain links TRBV6-5 with TRBJ2-7; possible D gene TRBD1, 6 bases. Germline loops: CDR1 MNHEY, CDR2 SVGAGI. V was clipped by 6 bases and J by 1 base, with 13 bases between them. This CDR3 region has 14 residues.

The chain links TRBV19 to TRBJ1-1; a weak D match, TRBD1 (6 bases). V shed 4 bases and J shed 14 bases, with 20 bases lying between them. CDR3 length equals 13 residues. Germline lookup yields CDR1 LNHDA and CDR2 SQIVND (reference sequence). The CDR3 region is CASSTDRWGYVFF. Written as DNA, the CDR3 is TGTGCCAGTAGTACCGACAGGTGGGGATACGTCTTCTTT.

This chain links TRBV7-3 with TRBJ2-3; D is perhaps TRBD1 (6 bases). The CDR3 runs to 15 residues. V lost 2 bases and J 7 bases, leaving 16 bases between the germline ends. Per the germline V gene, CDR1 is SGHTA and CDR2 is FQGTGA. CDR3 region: CASSLGSSTGNTQYF. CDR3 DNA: TGTGCCAGCAGCTTAGGATCCTCGACAGGAAATACGCAGTATTTT. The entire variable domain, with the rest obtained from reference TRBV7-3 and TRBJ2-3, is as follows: GAGVSQTPSNKVTEKGKYVELRCDPISGHTALYWYRQSLGQGPEFLIYFQGTGAADDSGLPNDRFFAVRPEGSVSTLKIQRTERGDSAVYLCASSLGSSTGNTQYFGPGTRLTVL.

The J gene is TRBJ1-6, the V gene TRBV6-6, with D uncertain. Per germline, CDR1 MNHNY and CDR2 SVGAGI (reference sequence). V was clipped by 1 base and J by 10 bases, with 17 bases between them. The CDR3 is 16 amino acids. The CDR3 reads CASSYFGESPPSPLHF. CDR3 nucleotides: TGTGCCAGCAGTTACTTCGGAGAGTCCCCCCCCTCACCCCTCCACTTT.

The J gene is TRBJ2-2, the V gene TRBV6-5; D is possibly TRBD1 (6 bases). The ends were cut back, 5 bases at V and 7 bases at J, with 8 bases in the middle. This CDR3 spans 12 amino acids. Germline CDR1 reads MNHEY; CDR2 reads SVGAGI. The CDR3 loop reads CASSIRGGELFF. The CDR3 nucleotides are TGTGCCAGCAGTATCAGGGGCGGGGAGCTGTTTTTT.

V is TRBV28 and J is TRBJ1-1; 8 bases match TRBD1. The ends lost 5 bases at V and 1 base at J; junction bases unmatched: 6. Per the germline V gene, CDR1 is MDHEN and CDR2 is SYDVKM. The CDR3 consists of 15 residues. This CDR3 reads CASSPTGTGNTEAFF. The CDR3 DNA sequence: TGTGCCAGCAGTCCCACCGGGACAGGGAACACTGAAGCTTTCTTT.

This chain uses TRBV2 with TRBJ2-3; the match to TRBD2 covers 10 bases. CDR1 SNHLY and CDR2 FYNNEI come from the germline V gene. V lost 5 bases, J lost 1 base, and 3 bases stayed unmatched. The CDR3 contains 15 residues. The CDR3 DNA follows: TGTGCCAGCAGTACCGGGACTAGCGGCACAGATACGCAGTATTTT. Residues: CASSTGTSGTDTQYF.

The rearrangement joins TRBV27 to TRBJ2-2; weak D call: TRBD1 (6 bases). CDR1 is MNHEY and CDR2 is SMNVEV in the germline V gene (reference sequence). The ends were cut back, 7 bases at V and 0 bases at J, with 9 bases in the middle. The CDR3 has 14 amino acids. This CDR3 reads CASTGTTNTGELFF. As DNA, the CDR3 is TGTGCCAGCACCGGGACAACGAACACCGGGGAGCTGTTTTTT.